Listed below are T cell receptor beta chains from one sample, sequenced in a study of OX40 agonist ivuxolimab in advanced cancers. The data were produced by immunoSEQ multiplex PCR, yet TCRdb's version contains in-frame clones alone and is incomplete. The repertoire holds under 65,000 clones, with more than 85% as singletons. The specimen comprised CD4+ or CD8+ T cells sorted from blood, sampled in a trial of the OX40 agonist ivuxolimab. The receptors stem from an adult with an advanced solid tumor such as melanoma, head and neck, liver or kidney cancer. The CDR3 runs from the conserved cysteine through the conserved F or W. A D gene is named only where the DNA matches it firmly. Size is stated for part of the rows, as once, few or many counts, or as a class when the clone is expanded.

TRBJ2-1 - TRBV13 - TGTGCCAGCAGCTTAGAAACGCGGCTCTCCTACAATGAGCAGTTCTTC CASSLETRLSYNEQFF
TRBJ1-3 - TRBV27 TRBD1 TGTGCCAGCAGTCCATCAGGGGGCAGTGGAAACACCATATATTTT CASSPSGGSGNTIYF
TRBJ1-2 - TRBV6-1 - TGTGCCAGCAGGGCAGGGTGGGCCTATGGCTACACCTTC CASRAGWAYGYTF
TRBJ1-1 few TRBV10-2 TRBD1 TGCGCCAGCAGTGAGCCTAGGACAGGGAACCCTGAAGCTTTCTTT CASSEPRTGNPEAFF
TRBJ2-7 - TRBV5-1 TRBD1 TGCGCCAGCAGCCCCATCGCAGGGGGCGGCGAGCAGTACTTC CASSPIAGGGEQYF
TRBJ1-1 - TRBV2 - TGTGCCAGCAGTGAAGTCGAGGGAGACACTGAAGCTTTCTTT CASSEVEGDTEAFF
TRBJ1-1 - TRBV15 - TGTGCCACCAGCATAGGGACGCCTAACACTGAAGCTTTCTTT CATSIGTPNTEAFF
TRBJ2-1 once TRBV7-2 - TGTGCCAGCAGCCCCCTGGGCTCCTACAATGAGCAGTTCTTC CASSPLGSYNEQFF
TRBJ1-2 - TRBV7-9 TRBD1 TGTGCCAGCAGCCAGGGGACAGGGGGGGTAGATGGCTACACCTTC CASSQGTGGVDGYTF
TRBJ1-4 - TRBV2 - TGTGCCAGCAGTGAGGCCCGGGACAACTTGTTTAATGAAAAACTGTTTTTT CASSEARDNLFNEKLFF
TRBJ2-2 - TRBV9 - TGTGCCAGCAGCGTAGGAAGGACAACGAACACCGGGGAGCTGTTTTTT CASSVGRTTNTGELFF
TRBJ1-5 - TRBV28 - TGTGCCAGCAGTAGAACAGGGACTCGGGGTCAGCCCCAGCATTTT CASSRTGTRGQPQHF
TRBJ2-3 - TRBV11-2 - TGTGCCAGCAGCTTAGGTCCGGGGGCAATAGGTATTACAGATACGCAGTATTTT CASSLGPGAIGITDTQYF
TRBJ1-2 - TRBV19 - TGTGCCAGTAGTGAGACCCTCTATGGCTACACCTTC CASSETLYGYTF
TRBJ1-6 - TRBV21-1 - TGTGCCAGCCGGGGGACAGGGAATTCACCCCTCCACTTT CASRGTGNSPLHF
TRBJ1-5 - TRBV7-6 TRBD1 TGTGCCAGCAGCTTAGGCAGGGGGCTGAATCAGCCCCAGCATTTT CASSLGRGLNQPQHF
TRBJ2-3 - TRBV27 TRBD2 TGTGCCAGCAGTTTTGGTCCCGGGGGGGCGGACTTGAGGACAGATACGCAGTATTTT CASSFGPGGADLRTDTQYF
TRBJ1-2 - TRBV2 - TGTGCCAGCAGTGAAGGCCAGGGAATAAGCTATGGCTACACCTTC CASSEGQGISYGYTF
TRBJ1-2 - TRBV5-6 TRBD1 TGTGCCAGCAGCTGGGGACAGGGGATAGACTATGGCTACACCTTC CASSWGQGIDYGYTF
TRBJ2-7 - TRBV7-9 - TGTGCCAGCAGCTCACAGGAGGCACCCTACGAGCAGTACTTC CASSSQEAPYEQYF
TRBJ1-5 - TRBV19 - TGTGCCAGTAGTCCACACGACAGCTATAGCAATCAGCCCCAGCATTTT CASSPHDSYSNQPQHF
TRBJ1-1 - TRBV7-9 - TGTGCCAGCAGCCTAGGACAGCAAGCTTTCTTT CASSLGQQAFF
TRBJ1-2 - TRBV11-1 TRBD1 TGTGCCAGCAGTCCGATGACAGGGGTCGACTATGGCTACACCTTC CASSPMTGVDYGYTF
TRBJ1-4 - TRBV5-1 - TGCGCCAGCAGCTTGGACGACGGTGCAACTAATGAAAAACTGTTTTTT CASSLDDGATNEKLFF
TRBJ1-1 once TRBV4-1 - TGCGCCAGCAGTATAACGGGGGAGGTGGGACGTGGGAACACTGAAGCTTTCTTT CASSITGEVGRGNTEAFF
TRBJ1-2 - TRBV2 - TGTGCCAGCTTGTGGACATTGGCCTCTGGCTACACCTTC CASLWTLASGYTF
TRBJ2-5 - TRBV13 - TGTGCCAGCAGCACAATACTCCGGGATCATGGGACCCAGTACTTC CASSTILRDHGTQYF
TRBJ1-1 - TRBV4-2 - TGTGCCAGCAGCCGAGTTGCGGGGAACACTGAAGCTTTCTTT CASSRVAGNTEAFF
TRBJ1-1 - TRBV7-9 - TGTGCCAGCAGCCTTACAGATTCCAACACTGAAGCTTTCTTT CASSLTDSNTEAFF
TRBJ2-1 - TRBV5-6 TRBD2 TGTGCCAGCAGCTTGGGGACTAGCGGGGGAAGCAATGAGCAGTTCTTC CASSLGTSGGSNEQFF
TRBJ2-7 - TRBV6-1 TRBD1 TGTGCCAGCAGTTTGTCCGGACAGGGGTTGTACGAGCAGTACTTC CASSLSGQGLYEQYF
TRBJ2-1 - TRBV7-8 TRBD2 TGTGCCAGCAGCCCCCGGGCTGCGGGGGAATTCTACAATGAGCAGTTCTTC CASSPRAAGEFYNEQFF
TRBJ2-1 - TRBV4-1 - TGCGCCAGCAGCCAAGGAATTTCACCCTACAATGAGCAGTTCTTC CASSQGISPYNEQFF
TRBJ1-6 - TRBV10-3 - TGTGCCATCAGTGAAGCTAGCTATAATTCACCCCTCCACTTT CAISEASYNSPLHF
TRBJ2-7 - TRBV7-9 - TGTGCCAGCAGCGGGTCCTCCTACGAGCAGTACTTC CASSGSSYEQYF
TRBJ2-7 - TRBV6-1 TRBD2 TGTGCCAGCAGGGTGACTAGCGGGTGGACCGAGCAGTACTTC CASRVTSGWTEQYF
TRBJ2-2 - TRBV19 TRBD2 TGTGCCAGTAGTATCGAGGCTAGCGGGGGGGCCGGGGAGCTGTTTTTT CASSIEASGGAGELFF
TRBJ1-3 - TRBV9 - TGTGCCAGCAGCCTCGACAGTGTTCGCTCTGGAAACACCATATATTTT CASSLDSVRSGNTIYF
TRBJ2-1 - TRBV10-2 TRBD1 TGCGCCAGCAGTGAGTCTGGGCAGGGGGCGCGCAATGAGCAGTTCTTC CASSESGQGARNEQFF
TRBJ2-3 once TRBV5-5 - TGTGCCAGCACCTCGTGGTTCACGAACACAGATACGCAGTATTTT CASTSWFTNTDTQYF
TRBJ2-7 - TRBV5-4 TRBD1 TGTGCCAGCAGCTTACAGGGGCTTGACGAGCAGTACTTC CASSLQGLDEQYF
TRBJ2-5 - TRBV4-1 - TGCGCCAGCAGCCAAGTAGACAGTGGGGAGACCCAGTACTTC CASSQVDSGETQYF
TRBJ2-3 - TRBV6-5 - TGTGCCAGCAGTTACTCCCGGGGCGGGCGCACAGATACGCAGTATTTT CASSYSRGGRTDTQYF
TRBJ2-1 - TRBV10-3 TRBD2 TGTGCCATCATCCCCGGGGGGGCCTTCGATGAGCAGTTCTTC CAIIPGGAFDEQFF
TRBJ1-2 - TRBV27 - TGTGCCAGCAGTGCCCTCCTTAACTATGGCTACACCTTC CASSALLNYGYTF
TRBJ2-7 once TRBV5-8 - TGTGCCAGCAGCTTGGCTGTGACACCCTCCTACGAGCAGTACTTC CASSLAVTPSYEQYF
TRBJ2-1 - TRBV4-1 - TGCGCCAGCAGCCAAGGCCAACAGGGAAGCTACAATGAGCAGTTCTTC CASSQGQQGSYNEQFF
TRBJ1-5 - TRBV6-1 - TGTGCCAGCAGTGAACGGGGAGTCAATCAGCCCCAGCATTTT CASSERGVNQPQHF
TRBJ1-2 - TRBV27 TRBD1 TGTGCCAGCACCACGACAGGGATGGTGGGAGATTACTATGGCTACACCTTC CASTTTGMVGDYYGYTF
TRBJ1-2 - TRBV5-1 - TGCGCCAGCAGCTTGGCCGTCGGGGATGGCTACACCTTC CASSLAVGDGYTF
TRBJ2-7 - TRBV18 - TGTGCCAGCTCAGCCGACAGATTCTCCTACGAGCAGTACTTC CASSADRFSYEQYF